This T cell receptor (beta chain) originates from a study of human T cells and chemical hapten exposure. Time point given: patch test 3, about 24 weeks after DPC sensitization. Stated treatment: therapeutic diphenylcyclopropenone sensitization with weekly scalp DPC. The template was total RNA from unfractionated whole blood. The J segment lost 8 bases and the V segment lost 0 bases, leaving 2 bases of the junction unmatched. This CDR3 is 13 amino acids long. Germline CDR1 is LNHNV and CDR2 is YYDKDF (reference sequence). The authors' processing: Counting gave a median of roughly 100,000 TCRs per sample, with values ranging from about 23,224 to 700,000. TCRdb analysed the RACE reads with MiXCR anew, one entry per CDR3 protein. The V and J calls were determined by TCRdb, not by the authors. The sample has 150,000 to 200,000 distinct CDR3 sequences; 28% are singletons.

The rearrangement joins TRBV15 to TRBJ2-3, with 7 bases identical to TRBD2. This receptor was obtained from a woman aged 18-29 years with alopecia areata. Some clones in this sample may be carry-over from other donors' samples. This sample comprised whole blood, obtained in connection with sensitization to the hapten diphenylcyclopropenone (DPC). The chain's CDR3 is CATSREPGGTQYF. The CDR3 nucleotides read TGTGCCACCAGCAGAGAACCGGGGGGTACGCAGTATTTT.